This T cell receptor (beta chain) is drawn from a study of T cell changes during pregnancy in multiple sclerosis. Only in-frame clones appear in the TCRdb table, and some are missing; sequencing was by immunoSEQ multiplex PCR. The data show some 60,000 clones, with approximately 90% seen just once and 0.38% held by the top ten. V lost 3 bases to trimming and J lost 8 bases; unmatched junction nucleotides: 10. The V gene's germline CDR1 is LNHDA and CDR2 SQIVND (reference sequence). CDR3 length equals 15 residues. The chain combines TRBV19 with TRBJ2-1, with 7 bases fitting TRBD2. The material sequenced was CD4+ T cells from peripheral blood mononuclear cells, taken in the third trimester of pregnancy. This TCR was recovered from a female donor with multiple sclerosis, enrolled in a pregnancy study. The CDR3 DNA follows: TGTGCCAGTAGTATCGGACTAGTACCCAGCCATGAGCAGTTCTTC. Translation: CASSIGLVPSHEQFF.